Described below is a single T cell receptor beta chain sequence and its context. The antigen is not known. Cells designated naive CD8 were CD45RO-negative and were positively selected for CCR7, with terminally differentiated effector memory CD45RA+ cells excluded. The V gene's germline CDR1 is MNHEY and CDR2 SMNVEV (reference sequence). The junction had 8 bases not matched to a gene; V was cut back by 4 bases and J by 3 bases. The CDR3 is 15 residues long. This sample stems from a study of shared clonotypes between healthy human individuals. The study's findings and limits: The expectation was that sequencing depth would affect clonotype sharing among donors. Rarefaction demonstrated incomplete sorted-subset sequencing despite large depth.

Sorted-subset replicate PCRs used approximately 200 ng of genomic DNA. This amount corresponded to 30,000 to 35,000 T cell genomes. Original data processing: Filtering was not the same, since immunoSEQ gave junction-only sequences without quality scores. Produced via immunoSEQ multiplex PCR; TCRdb's table is partial and in-frame only. V and J calls and clone size are copied from that table; D and trimming were computed from the DNA. The repertoire holds about 2.2 million clones, with 85% to 95% as singletons. The receptor comes from a man younger than 35 in good health. Some clones in this sample may be carry-over from other donors' samples. The rearrangement links TRBV27 to TRBJ1-1; 7 bases are a match to TRBD1. The sequencing sample was made of naive CD8+ T cells from PBMCs. The CDR3 nucleotides read TGTGCCAGCAGTTCGGTGACAGGGTGGGACACTGAAGCTTTCTTT. Its translation: CASSSVTGWDTEAFF.